Described below is a single TCR beta chain sequence and its context. Its antigen is not known. These data belong to a study of siplizumab effects on memory and regulatory T cells. For every sample, 95,000 to 100,000 TCR templates were assayed. The repertoire was sequenced with immunoSEQ multiplex PCR; TCRdb's copy has only in-frame clones and lacks some. The sample has about 120,000 clones, roughly 94% seen once. V was cut by 4 bases and J by 8 bases, with 21 bases left in between. CDR3 length: 16 amino acids. Germline-derived CDR1 and CDR2 are SGHRS and YFSETQ. Study-wide results and caveats: Siplizumab gave mappable alloreactive CD4+ clones an average Treg-derived fraction of approximately 64%, against 25% to 30% in controls. There appeared to be greater diversity in naive T cells than in memory cells, and naive T cells seemed major contributors to the alloresponse.

The chain is built from TRBV5-1 and TRBJ1-4; no firm D call. This receptor was identified in a human donor in good health. Sequenced input: non-Treg CD4+ T cells sorted from blood. The CDR3 nucleotides are TGCGCCAGCAGCGACGGTTTGAGGGCTCGAATCGAAAAACTGTTTTTT. Protein product: CASSDGLRARIEKLFF.